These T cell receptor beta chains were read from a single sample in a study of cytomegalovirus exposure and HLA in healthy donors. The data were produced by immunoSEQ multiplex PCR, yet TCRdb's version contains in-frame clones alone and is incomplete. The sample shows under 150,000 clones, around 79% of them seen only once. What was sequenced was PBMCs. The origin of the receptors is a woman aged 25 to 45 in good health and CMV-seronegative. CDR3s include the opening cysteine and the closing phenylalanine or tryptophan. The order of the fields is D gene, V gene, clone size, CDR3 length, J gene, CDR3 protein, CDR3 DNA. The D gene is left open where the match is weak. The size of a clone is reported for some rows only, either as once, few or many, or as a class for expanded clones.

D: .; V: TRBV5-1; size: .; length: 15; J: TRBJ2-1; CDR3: CASSLKASSGTQQFF; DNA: TGCGCCAGCAGCTTGAAGGCCTCCTCCGGGACTCAGCAGTTCTTC
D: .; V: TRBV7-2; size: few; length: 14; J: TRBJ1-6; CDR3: CASSGTTVNSPLHF; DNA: TGTGCCAGCAGCGGAACGACAGTCAATTCACCCCTCCACTTT
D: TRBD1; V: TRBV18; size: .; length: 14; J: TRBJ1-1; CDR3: CASSPATGEDEAFF; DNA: TGTGCCAGCTCACCGGCCACAGGGGAGGATGAAGCTTTCTTT
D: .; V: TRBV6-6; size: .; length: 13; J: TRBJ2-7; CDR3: CASTSSGIHEQYF; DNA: TGTGCCAGCACCTCTTCGGGAATCCACGAGCAGTACTTC
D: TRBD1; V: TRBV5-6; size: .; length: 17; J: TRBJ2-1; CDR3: CASSSGTGVPSYNEQFF; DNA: TGTGCCAGCAGCTCCGGGACAGGGGTTCCTTCCTACAATGAGCAGTTCTTC
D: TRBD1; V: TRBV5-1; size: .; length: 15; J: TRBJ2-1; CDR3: CASSGQGSTYNEQFF; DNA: TGCGCCAGCAGCGGACAGGGTAGCACCTACAATGAGCAGTTCTTC
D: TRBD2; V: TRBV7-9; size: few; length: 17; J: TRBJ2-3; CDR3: CASSMTSGGPSTDTQYF; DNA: TGTGCCAGCAGCATGACTAGCGGGGGACCTAGCACAGATACGCAGTATTTT
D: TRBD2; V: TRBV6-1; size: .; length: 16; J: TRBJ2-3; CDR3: CASSEALAGGPDTQYF; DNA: TGTGCCAGCAGTGAAGCGCTAGCGGGAGGGCCAGATACGCAGTATTTT
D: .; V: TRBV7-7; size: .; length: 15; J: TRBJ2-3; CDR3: CASSLGGGGGDTQYF; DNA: TGTGCTAGCAGCTTAGGCGGGGGAGGGGGAGATACGCAGTATTTT
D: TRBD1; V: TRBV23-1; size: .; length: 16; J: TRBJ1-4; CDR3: CASGLDWGQINEKLFF; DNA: TGCGCCAGCGGACTCGACTGGGGACAGATCAATGAAAAACTGTTTTTT
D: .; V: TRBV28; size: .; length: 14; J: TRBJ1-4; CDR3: CASSVRAGKEKLFF; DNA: TGTGCCAGCAGTGTAAGGGCAGGGAAGGAAAAACTGTTTTTT
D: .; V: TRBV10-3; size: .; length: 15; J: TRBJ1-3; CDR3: CAISGEGTWGNTIYF; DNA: TGTGCCATCAGTGGCGAGGGGACTTGGGGAAACACCATATATTTT
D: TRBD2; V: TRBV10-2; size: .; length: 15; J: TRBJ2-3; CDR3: CASQLAGAITDTQYF; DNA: TGCGCCAGCCAACTAGCGGGGGCAATCACAGATACGCAGTATTTT
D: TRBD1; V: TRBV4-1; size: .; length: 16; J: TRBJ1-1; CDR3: CASSQRPNRGGTEAFF; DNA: TGCGCCAGCAGCCAAAGGCCTAACAGGGGAGGCACTGAAGCTTTCTTT
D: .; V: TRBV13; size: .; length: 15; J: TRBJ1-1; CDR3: CASSLQPGRMAEAFF; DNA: TGTGCCAGCAGCCTGCAACCGGGAAGGATGGCTGAAGCTTTCTTT
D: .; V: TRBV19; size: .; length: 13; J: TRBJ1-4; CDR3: CASSNSLNEKLFF; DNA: TGTGCCAGTAGTAACAGCCTCAATGAAAAACTGTTTTTT
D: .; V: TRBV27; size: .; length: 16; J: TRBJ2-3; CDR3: CASSLNLGQFTDTQYF; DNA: TGTGCCAGCAGTTTAAATCTAGGACAGTTCACAGATACGCAGTATTTT
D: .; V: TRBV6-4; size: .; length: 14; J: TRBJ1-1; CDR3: CASSDSPGGTEAFF; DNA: TGTGCCAGCAGTGACTCTCCGGGGGGGACTGAAGCTTTCTTT
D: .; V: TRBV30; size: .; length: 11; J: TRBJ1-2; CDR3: CAWSNNYGYTF; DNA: TGTGCCTGGTCAAATAACTATGGCTACACCTTC
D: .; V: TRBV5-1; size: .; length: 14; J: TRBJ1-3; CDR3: CASSLGPPGNTIYF; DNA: TGCGCCAGCAGCTTGGGGCCTCCCGGAAACACCATATATTTT
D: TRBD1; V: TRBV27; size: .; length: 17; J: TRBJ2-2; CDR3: CASSSTGQGARNGELFF; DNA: TGTGCCAGCAGTTCAACGGGACAGGGGGCGCGTAACGGGGAGCTGTTTTTT
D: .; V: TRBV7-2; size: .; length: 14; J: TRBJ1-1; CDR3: CASSPAGAGTEAFF; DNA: TGTGCCAGCAGCCCCGCAGGGGCAGGCACTGAAGCTTTCTTT
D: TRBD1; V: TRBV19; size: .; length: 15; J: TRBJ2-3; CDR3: CASSIGQGAGDTQYF; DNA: TGTGCCAGTAGTATCGGACAGGGGGCTGGGGATACGCAGTATTTT
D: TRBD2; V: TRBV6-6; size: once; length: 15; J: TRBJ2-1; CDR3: CASNTGGTSIGEQFF; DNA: TGTGCCAGCAATACGGGCGGGACTAGTATCGGGGAGCAGTTCTTC
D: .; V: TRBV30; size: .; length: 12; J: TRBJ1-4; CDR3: CAWKTANEKLFF; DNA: TGTGCCTGGAAAACAGCTAATGAAAAACTGTTTTTT
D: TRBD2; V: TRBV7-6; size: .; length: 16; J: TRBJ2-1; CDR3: CASSLAPSGPNNEQFF; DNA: TGTGCCAGCAGCTTAGCCCCTAGCGGACCGAACAATGAGCAGTTCTTC
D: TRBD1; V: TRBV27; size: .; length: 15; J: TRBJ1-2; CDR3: CASSPRTGLSYGYTF; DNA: TGTGCCAGCAGTCCGAGGACAGGTTTGAGCTATGGCTACACCTTC
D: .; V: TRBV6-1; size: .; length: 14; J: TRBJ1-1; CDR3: CASSENVLNTEAFF; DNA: TGTGCCAGCAGTGAAAACGTACTCAACACTGAAGCTTTCTTT
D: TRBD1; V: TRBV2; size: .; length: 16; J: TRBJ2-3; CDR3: CASSLLRDRGTDTQYF; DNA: TGTGCCAGCAGCTTACTCCGGGACAGAGGCACAGATACGCAGTATTTT
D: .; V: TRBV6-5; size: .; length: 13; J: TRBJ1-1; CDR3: CASSQDSLTEAFF; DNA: TGTGCCAGCAGTCAGGACAGCCTCACTGAAGCTTTCTTT
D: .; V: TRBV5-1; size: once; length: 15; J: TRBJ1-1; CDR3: CASSLRTGIDTEAFF; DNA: TGCGCCAGCAGCCTACGTACAGGGATTGACACTGAAGCTTTCTTT
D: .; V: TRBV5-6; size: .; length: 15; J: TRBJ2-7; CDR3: CASSLRGGGKLEQYF; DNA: TGTGCCAGCAGCTTGAGAGGGGGGGGCAAACTGGAGCAGTACTTC
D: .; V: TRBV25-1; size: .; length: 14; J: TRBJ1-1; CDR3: CASSAGGWYTEAFF; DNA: TGTGCCAGCAGTGCGGGTGGGTGGTACACTGAAGCTTTCTTT
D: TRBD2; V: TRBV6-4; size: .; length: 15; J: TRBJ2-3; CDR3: CASSGTSGGADTQYF; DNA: TGTGCCAGCAGTGGGACTAGCGGGGGCGCAGATACGCAGTATTTT